This T cell receptor (beta chain) derives from a study of low-dose radiotherapy and immunotherapy resistance in tumors. Across the whole study: The study gave patients oral aspirin 300 mg daily for four cycles from cycle 1 day 1.

V shed 4 bases and J shed 4 bases, with 12 bases lying between them. The CDR3 contains 14 residues. CDR1 SGHNT and CDR2 YYREEE come from the germline V gene (reference sequence). This sample's time point: after trial treatment. The treatment is: LDRT plus nivolumab, ipilimumab, low-dose cyclophosphamide and aspirin (RACIN trial). TRAV- and TRBV-specific primers were used for first-strand cDNA, which covered alpha and beta chains. Both a constant-region primer and a V-primer adapter served to amplify TCRs across roughly 20 PCR cycles. Amplification of isolated mRNA was accomplished via in vitro transcription. From the reads, TCRdb called clonotypes with MiXCR, one entry per CDR3 protein. Among about 30,000 distinct CDR3 sequences listed, less than 65% were seen once.

Here the sequenced sample was PBMCs, taken after low-dose radiotherapy plus immunotherapy. The clonotype originates from a male donor with gallbladder cancer. The chain links TRBV5-4 to TRBJ2-1; possibly TRBD2 for D (5 bases). CDR3 in DNA: TGTGCCAGCAGCCTGAATGAGGGATACAATGAGCAGTTCTTC. Its translation: CASSLNEGYNEQFF.